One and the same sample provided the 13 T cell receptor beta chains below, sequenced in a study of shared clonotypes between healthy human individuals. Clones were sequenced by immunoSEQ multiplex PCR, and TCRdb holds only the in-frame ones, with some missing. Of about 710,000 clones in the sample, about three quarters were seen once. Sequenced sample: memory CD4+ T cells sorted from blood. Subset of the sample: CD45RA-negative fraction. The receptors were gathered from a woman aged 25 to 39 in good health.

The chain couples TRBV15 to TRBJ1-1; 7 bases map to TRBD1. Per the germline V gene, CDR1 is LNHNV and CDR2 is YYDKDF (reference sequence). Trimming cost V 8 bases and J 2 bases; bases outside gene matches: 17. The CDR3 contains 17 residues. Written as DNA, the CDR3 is TGTGCCACCCGACAGGGTACCCGGGACAGCAGTAACACTGAAGCTTTCTTT. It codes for CATRQGTRDSSNTEAFF.

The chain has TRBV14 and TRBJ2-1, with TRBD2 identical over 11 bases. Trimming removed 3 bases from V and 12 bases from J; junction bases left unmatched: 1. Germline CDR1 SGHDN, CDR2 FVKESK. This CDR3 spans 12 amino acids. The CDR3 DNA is TGTGCCAGCAGCCATGGACTAGCGGGGCAGTTCTTC. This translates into CASSHGLAGQFF.

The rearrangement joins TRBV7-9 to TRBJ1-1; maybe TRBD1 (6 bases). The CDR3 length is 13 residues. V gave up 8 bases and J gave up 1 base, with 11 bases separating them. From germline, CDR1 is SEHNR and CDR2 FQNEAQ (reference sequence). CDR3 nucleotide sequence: TGTGCCAGCGGCGGACAGCGGAACACTGAAGCTTTCTTT. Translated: CASGGQRNTEAFF.

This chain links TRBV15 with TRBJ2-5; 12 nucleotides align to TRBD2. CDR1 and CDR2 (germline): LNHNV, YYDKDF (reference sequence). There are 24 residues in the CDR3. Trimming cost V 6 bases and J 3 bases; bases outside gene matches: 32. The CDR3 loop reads CATRTGEEAKAWWRLAGVEETQYF. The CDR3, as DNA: TGTGCCACCAGGACAGGGGAGGAGGCTAAAGCCTGGTGGAGACTAGCGGGAGTCGAAGAGACCCAGTACTTC.

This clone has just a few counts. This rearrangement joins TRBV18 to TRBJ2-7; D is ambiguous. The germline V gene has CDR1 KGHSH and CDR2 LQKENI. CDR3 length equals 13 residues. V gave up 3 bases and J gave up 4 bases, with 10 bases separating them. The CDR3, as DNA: TGTGCCAGCTCACCGGCAGCCGGGTACGAGCAGTACTTC. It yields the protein CASSPAAGYEQYF.

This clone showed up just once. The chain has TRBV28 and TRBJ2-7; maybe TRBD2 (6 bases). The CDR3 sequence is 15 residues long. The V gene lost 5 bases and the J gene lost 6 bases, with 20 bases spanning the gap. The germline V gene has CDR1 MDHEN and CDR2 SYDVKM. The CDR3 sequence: CASSSLVGSEVEQYF. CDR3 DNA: TGTGCCAGCAGTAGCTTGGTCGGGAGTGAGGTCGAGCAGTACTTC.

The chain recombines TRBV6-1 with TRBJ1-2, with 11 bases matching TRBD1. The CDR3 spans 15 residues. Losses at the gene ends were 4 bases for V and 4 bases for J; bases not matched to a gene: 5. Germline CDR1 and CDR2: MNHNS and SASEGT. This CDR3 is CASSGTGGFGYGYTF. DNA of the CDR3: TGTGCCAGCAGTGGGACAGGGGGCTTCGGCTATGGCTACACCTTC.

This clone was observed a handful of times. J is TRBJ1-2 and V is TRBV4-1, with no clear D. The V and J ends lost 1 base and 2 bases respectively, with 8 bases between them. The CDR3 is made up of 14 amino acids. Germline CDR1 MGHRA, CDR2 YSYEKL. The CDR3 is CASSQVNNNYGYTF. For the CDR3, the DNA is TGCGCCAGCAGCCAAGTTAACAACAACTATGGCTACACCTTC.

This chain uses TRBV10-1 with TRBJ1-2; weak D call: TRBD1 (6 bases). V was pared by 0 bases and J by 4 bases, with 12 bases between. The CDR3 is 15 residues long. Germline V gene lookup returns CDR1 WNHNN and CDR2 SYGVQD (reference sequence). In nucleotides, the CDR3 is TGCGCCAGCAGTGAGTCGACAGGCAGATTCTATGGCTACACCTTC. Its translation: CASSESTGRFYGYTF.

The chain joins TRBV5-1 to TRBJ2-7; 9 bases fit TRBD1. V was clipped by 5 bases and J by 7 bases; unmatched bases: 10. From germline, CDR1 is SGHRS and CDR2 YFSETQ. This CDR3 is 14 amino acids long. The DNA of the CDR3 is TGCGCCAGCAGTGGAACAGGGGGCTCTAGGGAGCAGTACTTC. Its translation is CASSGTGGSREQYF.

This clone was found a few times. CDR3 region: CASGLKTSGPGELFF. For the CDR3, the DNA is TGTGCCAGCGGCCTTAAGACTAGCGGGCCCGGGGAGCTGTTTTTT. The chain links TRBV2 to TRBJ2-2, with TRBD2 matching over 10 bases. Germline loops: CDR1 SNHLY, CDR2 FYNNEI. J gave up 6 bases and V 8 bases, and 9 bases lay outside the gene matches. The CDR3 covers 15 residues.

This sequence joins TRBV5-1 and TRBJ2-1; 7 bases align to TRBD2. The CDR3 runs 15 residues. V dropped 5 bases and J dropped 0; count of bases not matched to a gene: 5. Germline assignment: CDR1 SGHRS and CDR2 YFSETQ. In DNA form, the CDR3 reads TGCGCCAGCAGAGAAGCGGGGAGCTCCTACAATGAGCAGTTCTTC. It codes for CASREAGSSYNEQFF.

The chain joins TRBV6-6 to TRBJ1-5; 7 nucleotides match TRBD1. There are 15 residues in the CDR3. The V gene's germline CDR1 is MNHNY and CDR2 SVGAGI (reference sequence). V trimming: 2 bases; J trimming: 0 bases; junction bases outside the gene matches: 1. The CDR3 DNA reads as TGTGCCAGCAGTTACCAGGGGGTTAGCAATCAGCCCCAGCATTTT. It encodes CASSYQGVSNQPQHF.